The rows below give T cell receptor beta chains drawn from one sample of a study of OX40 agonist ivuxolimab in advanced cancers. The data were produced by immunoSEQ multiplex PCR, yet TCRdb's version contains in-frame clones alone and is incomplete. The sample yields 45,000 to 55,000 clones, around 85% seen once. The sequences come from CD4+ or CD8+ T cells sorted from blood, collected in a trial of the OX40 agonist ivuxolimab. These receptors were taken from an adult with an advanced solid tumor such as melanoma, head and neck, liver or kidney cancer. Each CDR3 is given with its conserved first and last residue. The D gene is left open where the match is weak. Rows may omit the clone size; those that give it use once, few, many or a size class.

TRBJ1-5	NA	TRBV6-5	NA	CASGSVNQPQHF	TGTGCCAGCGGAAGCGTAAATCAGCCCCAGCATTTT
TRBJ2-1	NA	TRBV28	NA	CASLGPRKGEQFF	TGTGCCAGCTTGGGACCCCGAAAGGGTGAGCAGTTCTTC
TRBJ2-1	NA	TRBV4-3	NA	CASISGHSYNEQFF	TGCGCCAGCATCTCAGGTCACTCCTACAATGAGCAGTTCTTC
TRBJ2-3	NA	TRBV4-2	TRBD2	CASTSLVSGAAGTDTQYF	TGTGCCAGCACCTCCTTGGTTAGCGGGGCCGCCGGCACAGATACGCAGTATTTT
TRBJ2-7	NA	TRBV29-1	TRBD2	CSVAPGGNDEQYF	TGCAGCGTCGCCCCGGGGGGGAACGACGAGCAGTACTTC
TRBJ2-1	NA	TRBV7-2	NA	CASSSDSTWGSNEQFF	TGTGCCAGCAGCTCCGATTCAACCTGGGGTTCCAATGAGCAGTTCTTC
TRBJ2-6	NA	TRBV11-3	NA	CASSLTSSGANVLTF	TGTGCCAGCAGCTTAACGTCCTCTGGGGCCAACGTCCTGACTTTC
TRBJ2-1	NA	TRBV7-6	NA	CASSLDRGRGSSYNEQFF	TGTGCCAGCAGCTTAGACCGGGGGCGGGGGTCCTCCTACAATGAGCAGTTCTTC
TRBJ2-7	NA	TRBV27	TRBD1	CASTGGTGGSRRQYF	TGTGCCAGCACGGGTGGGACAGGGGGATCCCGGAGGCAGTACTTC
TRBJ1-5	NA	TRBV10-3	TRBD1	CAISSGTGEPQHF	TGTGCCATCAGCTCCGGAACAGGGGAGCCCCAGCATTTT
TRBJ2-2	NA	TRBV5-6	NA	CASSPLEGRGTGELFF	TGTGCCAGCAGTCCGTTGGAGGGGAGGGGGACCGGGGAGCTGTTTTTT
TRBJ2-5	once	TRBV5-4	TRBD1	CASSLGGAGSGETQYF	TGTGCCAGCAGCCTAGGGGGCGCAGGGAGTGGAGAGACCCAGTACTTC
TRBJ2-2	once	TRBV5-6	TRBD2	CASSPGPSGGQNTGELFF	TGTGCCAGCAGCCCTGGGCCTAGCGGGGGCCAGAACACCGGGGAGCTGTTTTTT
TRBJ2-3	once	TRBV5-1	TRBD1	CASSPENRGRTDTQYF	TGCGCCAGCAGCCCGGAGAACAGGGGTCGGACAGATACGCAGTATTTT
TRBJ2-1	NA	TRBV7-9	TRBD2	CASSSTESGRVWNEQFF	TGTGCCAGCAGCTCGACCGAGAGCGGGAGAGTATGGAATGAGCAGTTCTTC
TRBJ1-1	NA	TRBV5-1	NA	CASSLVPGAMSTEAFF	TGCGCCAGCAGCTTGGTGCCAGGGGCGATGAGCACTGAAGCTTTCTTT
TRBJ2-2	NA	TRBV9	NA	CASSVEIAGELFF	TGTGCCAGCAGCGTAGAAATAGCCGGGGAGCTGTTTTTT
TRBJ2-2	once	TRBV9	NA	CASSVASGELFF	TGTGCCAGCAGCGTAGCCTCCGGGGAGCTGTTTTTT
TRBJ1-2	NA	TRBV2	NA	CASSEAGPGGGYTF	TGTGCCAGCAGTGAAGCGGGCCCTGGAGGCGGCTACACCTTC
TRBJ1-5	NA	TRBV4-1	NA	CASSQAGGGLQPQHF	TGCGCCAGCAGCCAAGCCGGGGGGGGACTACAGCCCCAGCATTTT
TRBJ2-3	NA	TRBV15	NA	CATSRAGVGTDTQYF	TGTGCCACCAGCAGAGCGGGGGTGGGGACAGATACGCAGTATTTT
TRBJ2-7	few	TRBV28	NA	CASSPLVRRGYYEQYF	TGTGCCAGCAGTCCCCTTGTGAGAAGAGGTTACTACGAGCAGTACTTC
TRBJ1-3	NA	TRBV4-3	TRBD1	CASSQDLPDRVFGNTIYF	TGCGCCAGCAGCCAAGATCTCCCGGACAGGGTATTCGGAAACACCATATATTTT
TRBJ1-1	NA	TRBV9	TRBD1	CASSVGTGLSEAFF	TGTGCCAGCAGCGTAGGGACAGGACTTAGTGAAGCTTTCTTT
TRBJ2-7	NA	TRBV5-4	TRBD2	CVSSPGGRVYYEQYF	TGTGTCAGCAGCCCGGGCGGGAGGGTATACTACGAGCAGTACTTC
TRBJ2-2	once	TRBV11-3	TRBD2	CASSLGPAGGTGELFF	TGTGCCAGCAGCTTAGGACCAGCGGGGGGAACCGGGGAGCTGTTTTTT
TRBJ2-3	NA	TRBV5-4	TRBD2	CATVAGGVTDTQYF	TGTGCCACCGTAGCGGGCGGGGTCACAGATACGCAGTATTTT
TRBJ1-5	NA	TRBV5-8	NA	CASSSGTTERSNQPQHF	TGTGCCAGCAGCTCCGGGACCACAGAGAGGAGCAATCAGCCCCAGCATTTT
TRBJ1-1	NA	TRBV5-5	TRBD1	CASSWGQVHEAFF	TGTGCCAGCAGCTGGGGACAGGTCCACGAAGCTTTCTTT
TRBJ1-1	NA	TRBV29-1	NA	CSVGRRSMNTEAFF	TGCAGCGTTGGGCGGCGATCTATGAACACTGAAGCTTTCTTT
TRBJ2-2	NA	TRBV5-1	NA	CASSLDGTRLPGELFF	TGCGCCAGCAGCTTGGATGGAACCCGTCTCCCCGGGGAGCTGTTTTTT
TRBJ2-3	NA	TRBV7-7	NA	CASSFRTDYTQYF	TGTGCTAGCAGCTTTAGGACAGACTATACGCAGTATTTT
TRBJ2-1	NA	TRBV5-1	NA	CASSPKVGFF	TGCGCCAGCAGCCCCAAAGTGGGGTTCTTC
TRBJ2-7	NA	TRBV6-1	NA	CASSAHLSYEQYF	TGTGCCAGCAGTGCACACTTATCCTACGAGCAGTACTTC
TRBJ2-2	few	TRBV29-1	NA	CSVRASVGELFF	TGCAGCGTTAGAGCGTCGGTCGGGGAGCTGTTTTTT
TRBJ2-5	NA	TRBV9	TRBD1	CASNRGSTFEETQYF	TGTGCCAGCAACAGGGGTTCCACTTTCGAAGAGACCCAGTACTTC